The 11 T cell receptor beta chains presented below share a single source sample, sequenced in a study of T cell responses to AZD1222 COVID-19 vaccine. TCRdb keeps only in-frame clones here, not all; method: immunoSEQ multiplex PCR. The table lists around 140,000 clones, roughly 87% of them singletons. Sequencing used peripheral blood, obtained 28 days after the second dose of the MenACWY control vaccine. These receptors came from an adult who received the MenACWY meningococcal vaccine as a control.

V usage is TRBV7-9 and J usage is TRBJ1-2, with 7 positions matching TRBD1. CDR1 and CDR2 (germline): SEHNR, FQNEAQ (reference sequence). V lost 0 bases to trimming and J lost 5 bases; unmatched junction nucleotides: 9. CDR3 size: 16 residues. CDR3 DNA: TGTGCCAGCAGCTTAGCCGAGACAGGGACGAGGTATGGCTACACCTTC. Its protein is CASSLAETGTRYGYTF.

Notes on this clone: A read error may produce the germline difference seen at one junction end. As DNA, the CDR3 is TGTGCTAGCAGCTGGCGAACAGGGGGCGATGAGCAGTTCTTC. It yields the protein CASSWRTGGDEQFF. V and J are TRBV7-7 and TRBJ2-1; 9 bases are a match to TRBD1. The length of the CDR3 is 14 residues. CDR1 is SSHAT and CDR2 is FNYEAQ in the germline V gene (reference sequence).

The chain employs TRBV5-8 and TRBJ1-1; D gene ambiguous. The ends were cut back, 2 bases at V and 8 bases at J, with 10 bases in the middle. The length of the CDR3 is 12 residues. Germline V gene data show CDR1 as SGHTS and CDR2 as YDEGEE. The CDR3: CASSLMMGEAFF. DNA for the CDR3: TGTGCCAGCAGCTTAATGATGGGGGAAGCTTTCTTT.

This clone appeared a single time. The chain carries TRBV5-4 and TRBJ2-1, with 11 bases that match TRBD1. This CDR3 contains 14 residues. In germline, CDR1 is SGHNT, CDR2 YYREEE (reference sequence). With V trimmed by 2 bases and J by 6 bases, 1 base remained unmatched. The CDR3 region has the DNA TGTGCCAGCAGCTTTGGGACAGGGGGCAATGAGCAGTTCTTC. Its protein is CASSFGTGGNEQFF.

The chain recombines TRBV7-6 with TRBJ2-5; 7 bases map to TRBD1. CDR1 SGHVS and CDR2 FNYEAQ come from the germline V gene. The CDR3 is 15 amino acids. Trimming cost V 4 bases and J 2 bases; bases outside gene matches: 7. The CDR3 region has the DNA TGTGCCAGCAGCTACGGGACAGTGGAACAAGAGACCCAGTACTTC. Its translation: CASSYGTVEQETQYF.

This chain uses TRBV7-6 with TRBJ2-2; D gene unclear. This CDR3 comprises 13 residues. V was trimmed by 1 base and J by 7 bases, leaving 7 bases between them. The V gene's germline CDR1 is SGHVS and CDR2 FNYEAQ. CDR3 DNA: TGTGCCAGCAGCTTAGAGATGGTCGGGGAGCTGTTTTTT. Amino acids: CASSLEMVGELFF.

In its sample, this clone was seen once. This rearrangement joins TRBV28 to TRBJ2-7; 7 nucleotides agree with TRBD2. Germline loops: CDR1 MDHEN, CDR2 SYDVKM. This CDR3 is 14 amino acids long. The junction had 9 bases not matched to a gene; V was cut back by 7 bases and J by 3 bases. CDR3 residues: CASTPRLAVYEQYF. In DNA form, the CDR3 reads TGTGCCAGCACCCCCCGGCTAGCGGTCTACGAGCAGTACTTC.

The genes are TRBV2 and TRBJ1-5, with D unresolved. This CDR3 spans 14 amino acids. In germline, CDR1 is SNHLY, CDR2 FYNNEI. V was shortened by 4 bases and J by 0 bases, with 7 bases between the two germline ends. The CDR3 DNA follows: TGTGCCAGCAGTGGGGTCAATAGCAATCAGCCCCAGCATTTT. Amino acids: CASSGVNSNQPQHF. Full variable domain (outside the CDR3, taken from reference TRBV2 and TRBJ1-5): EPEVTQTPSHQVTQMGQEVILRCVPISNHLYFYWYRQILGQKVEFLVSFYNNEISEKSEIFDDQFSVERPDGSNFTLKIRSTKLEDSAMYFCASSGVNSNQPQHFGDGTRLSIL.

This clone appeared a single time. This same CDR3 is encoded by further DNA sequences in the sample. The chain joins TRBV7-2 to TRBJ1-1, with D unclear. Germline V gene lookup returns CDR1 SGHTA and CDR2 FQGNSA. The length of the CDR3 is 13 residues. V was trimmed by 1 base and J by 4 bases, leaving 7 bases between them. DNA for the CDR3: TGTGCCAGCAGCTTAGGGGGAGGCACTGAAGCTTTCTTT. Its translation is CASSLGGGTEAFF.

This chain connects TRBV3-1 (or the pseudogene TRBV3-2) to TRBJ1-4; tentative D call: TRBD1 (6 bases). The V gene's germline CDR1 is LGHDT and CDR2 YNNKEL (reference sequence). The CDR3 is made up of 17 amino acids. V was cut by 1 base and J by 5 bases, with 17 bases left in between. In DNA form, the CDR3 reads TGTGCCAGCAGCCAAGGGGACACCCCCTCTGAGAATGAAAAACTGTTTTTT. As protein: CASSQGDTPSENEKLFF.

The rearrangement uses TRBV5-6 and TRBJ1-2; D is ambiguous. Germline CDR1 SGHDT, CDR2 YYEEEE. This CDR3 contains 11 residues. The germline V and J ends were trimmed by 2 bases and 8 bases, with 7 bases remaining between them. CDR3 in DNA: TGTGCCAGCAGCTTCGCAGCAGGCTACACCTTC. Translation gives CASSFAAGYTF.